This T cell receptor beta chain is from a study of cytomegalovirus exposure and HLA in healthy donors. This CDR3 is 13 amino acids long. Germline lookup yields CDR1 SGHTA and CDR2 FQGTGA. The V end was cut by 1 base, the J end by 15 bases, with 16 bases between. Donors counted as nominally healthy when sampled, yet unrecorded immune exposures were likely. The PCR had 60 Vbeta and 13 Jbeta primers. Repertoires were generated with immunoSEQ multiplex PCR, while TCRdb's copy carries only in-frame clones and drops some. The sample lists about 180,000 clones, about four fifths seen once, with 1.9% in the top ten.

The sequence was collected from a woman aged 30 to 39 in good health and CMV-seronegative. Sequences were obtained from PBMCs. The chain combines TRBV7-3 with TRBJ1-5; D may be TRBD1 (5 bases). The CDR3 nucleotides read TGTGCCAGCAGCTTAATGGAGGGGACCGAAAGGCATTTT. Translated: CASSLMEGTERHF.